A selection of T cell receptor beta chains follows, all from one sample in a study of OX40 agonist ivuxolimab in advanced cancers. Sequencing used immunoSEQ multiplex PCR; TCRdb keeps in-frame clones, though not all of them. The sample has 45,000 to 55,000 clones; under 90% are singletons. The sequencing here drew on CD4+ or CD8+ T cells sorted from blood, taken in a trial of the OX40 agonist ivuxolimab. The receptor set was obtained from an adult with an advanced solid tumor such as melanoma, head and neck, liver or kidney cancer. Each CDR3 is given with its conserved first and last residue. A D gene is named only where the DNA matches it firmly. Clone size is shown for a subset of rows, as once, few, many or a class of expanded clone.

cdr3_nt | cdr3_aa | d_call | v_call | clone_size | j_call
TGTGCCAGCAGCATTTGGGAGGGGAGGGCCCAAGAGACCCAGTACTTC | CASSIWEGRAQETQYF | TRBD2 | TRBV9 | NA | TRBJ2-5
TGTGCCAGCAGGGGGACAGGGAACGGGCAGCCCCAGCATTTT | CASRGTGNGQPQHF | TRBD1 | TRBV6-5 | NA | TRBJ1-5
TGTGCCAGTAGCTCCGGACTAGCGAGAGACTACGAGCAGTACTTC | CASSSGLARDYEQYF | TRBD2 | TRBV19 | few | TRBJ2-7
TGCGCCAGCAGCGAAACTAGCGGGAGTGGGGATGAGCAGTTCTTC | CASSETSGSGDEQFF | TRBD2 | TRBV5-1 | NA | TRBJ2-1
TGTGCCAGCATCTTGGCGCGGGGCACAGATACGCAGTATTTT | CASILARGTDTQYF | NA | TRBV28 | NA | TRBJ2-3
TGTGCCAGCAGCTCGGACCCCCAGGTAGACACCGGGGAGCTGTTTTTT | CASSSDPQVDTGELFF | NA | TRBV5-4 | NA | TRBJ2-2
TGTGCCAGCAGTTACCCCGGGACCTTTTACTACGAGCAGTACTTC | CASSYPGTFYYEQYF | NA | TRBV6-5 | NA | TRBJ2-7
TGTGCCAGCAGTCCTCGGGTAGCGGAGGCCTACGAGCAGTACTTC | CASSPRVAEAYEQYF | NA | TRBV6-5 | NA | TRBJ2-7
TGTGCCAGCCAAATAAAGGGGTTTTCGCAGTTCTTC | CASQIKGFSQFF | NA | TRBV28 | NA | TRBJ2-1
TGTGCCAGCAGTCCCGGTACCCGCAACGGGGAGCTGTTTTTT | CASSPGTRNGELFF | NA | TRBV2 | NA | TRBJ2-2
TGTGCCACGCGCACCGGGACAGGCTCCTACGAGCAGTACTTC | CATRTGTGSYEQYF | TRBD1 | TRBV10-3 | NA | TRBJ2-7
TGTGCCAGCAGTTTAAGGTCTCCGGGACAGGGGGCGCATAGGGCTTTCTTT | CASSLRSPGQGAHRAFF | TRBD1 | TRBV27 | once | TRBJ1-1
TGCGCCAGCAGCTTGATCAGGGAAGGTGGCACTGAAGCTTTCTTT | CASSLIREGGTEAFF | NA | TRBV5-1 | NA | TRBJ1-1
TGTGCCAGTAGTAACCGGGACACGCACTGCGAGCAGTACTTC | CASSNRDTHCEQYF | NA | TRBV19 | NA | TRBJ2-7
TGTGCCAGTAGTACCGGACTAGCGCTATACAATGAGCAGTTCTTC | CASSTGLALYNEQFF | TRBD2 | TRBV19 | NA | TRBJ2-1
TGCGCCAGCAGTGAGTCGGGGGGGGCAGATACGCAGTATTTT | CASSESGGADTQYF | TRBD2 | TRBV10-2 | NA | TRBJ2-3
TGCGCCAGCAGCCAGACAGGGAGCATGAACACTGAAGCTTTCTTT | CASSQTGSMNTEAFF | TRBD1 | TRBV4-1 | once | TRBJ1-1
TGTGCCAGCAGGACAGGGGCAATGAACACTGAAGCTTTCTTT | CASRTGAMNTEAFF | TRBD1 | TRBV28 | NA | TRBJ1-1
TGTGCCAGCAGCCTGTACGAGAACTATGGCTACACCTTC | CASSLYENYGYTF | NA | TRBV28 | NA | TRBJ1-2
TGCAGTGCTCGAAGATTGGAGACCCAGTACTTC | CSARRLETQYF | NA | TRBV20-1 | NA | TRBJ2-5
TGCGCCAGCAGCTACGACGGATCGGGCACTGAAGCTTTCTTT | CASSYDGSGTEAFF | NA | TRBV5-1 | NA | TRBJ1-1
TGTGCCAGCAGCCTAACAGGGGCCGAGGGGGGACAAGAAGCTTTCTTT | CASSLTGAEGGQEAFF | TRBD1 | TRBV7-3 | NA | TRBJ1-1
TGCAGTGCTAACTCCCAAGAGACCCAGTACTTC | CSANSQETQYF | NA | TRBV20-1 | NA | TRBJ2-5
TGTGCCAGCAGCCAGCAGTTCATTTACAATGAGCAGTTCTTC | CASSQQFIYNEQFF | NA | TRBV11-2 | NA | TRBJ2-1
TGTGCCAGCAGGATCAGGGATAGCAATCAGCCCCAGCATTTT | CASRIRDSNQPQHF | NA | TRBV27 | NA | TRBJ1-5
TGTGCCAGCTCACCCAAGGGGGCTAGCGTTTTTAATGAGCAGTTCTTC | CASSPKGASVFNEQFF | NA | TRBV18 | NA | TRBJ2-1
TGCAGCGTGGGGGCTAGCGGGAGCCTACAAGAGACCCAGTACTTC | CSVGASGSLQETQYF | TRBD2 | TRBV29-1 | NA | TRBJ2-5
TGTGCCAGCAGCCCACGCCCGGGACGGGGGAGTGAAGGCTACACCTTC | CASSPRPGRGSEGYTF | NA | TRBV7-2 | few | TRBJ1-2
TGTGCCAGCTCGCCCGGGACAGGAGTCGCTCAGCCCCAGCATTTT | CASSPGTGVAQPQHF | TRBD1 | TRBV18 | once | TRBJ1-5
TGTGCCAGCAGTGGGTCCTACAATGAGCAGTTCTTC | CASSGSYNEQFF | NA | TRBV6-1 | NA | TRBJ2-1
TGTGCCTGGAGTGTGGCGGGGGACACCATATATTTT | CAWSVAGDTIYF | NA | TRBV30 | few | TRBJ1-3
TGTGCCAGCTCCCGGCTAGAGTCGGAGGGGGCGTGGAACACTGAAGCTTTCTTT | CASSRLESEGAWNTEAFF | TRBD1 | TRBV18 | NA | TRBJ1-1
TGTGCCAGCAGCCCCCGGGCGACAGTAGACACTGAAGCTTTCTTT | CASSPRATVDTEAFF | NA | TRBV7-9 | NA | TRBJ1-1
TGTGCCAGCAGCCCGTTTGGTCGGACAGACTCTCGCTTC | CASSPFGRTDSRF | NA | TRBV14 | NA | TRBJ1-2
TGTGCCAGCAGCTTCCAAGAGACCCAGTACTTC | CASSFQETQYF | NA | TRBV11-2 | NA | TRBJ2-5
TGTGCCAGCAGACCCCCGGGACTAGTGGGAGATACGCAGTATTTT | CASRPPGLVGDTQYF | TRBD2 | TRBV6-5 | NA | TRBJ2-3
TGTGCCAGCAGGGGGGGCCAGGGGGCAGGCGAGCAGTACTTC | CASRGGQGAGEQYF | TRBD1 | TRBV28 | few | TRBJ2-7
TGTGCCAGCAGCGACACAGGGCTAGCCAAAAACATTCAGTACTTC | CASSDTGLAKNIQYF | NA | TRBV7-9 | NA | TRBJ2-4
TGTGCCAGCAGCCCGGGACAGCCCCGAGACTATGGCTACACCTTC | CASSPGQPRDYGYTF | TRBD1 | TRBV5-8 | once | TRBJ1-2
TGTGCCAGCAGCCCCGACATTTTGAACACCGGGGAGCTGTTTTTT | CASSPDILNTGELFF | NA | TRBV11-3 | NA | TRBJ2-2
TGTGCCAGCAGCCGCGGGGGGCAGGGGGGCCTGAGGCAGTACTTC | CASSRGGQGGLRQYF | NA | TRBV28 | NA | TRBJ2-7
TGTGCCAGTGGGGGGAGGGACAGGGATAGATACAATGAGCAGTTCTTC | CASGGRDRDRYNEQFF | TRBD1 | TRBV11-3 | NA | TRBJ2-1
TGTGCCAGCAGTTACGGGCAGGGAGGTGATGAGCAGTTCTTC | CASSYGQGGDEQFF | NA | TRBV6-5 | NA | TRBJ2-1
TGCGCCAGCAGCGAGCTCAGGGGCCTTAACACTGAAGCTTTCTTT | CASSELRGLNTEAFF | NA | TRBV5-1 | once | TRBJ1-1
TGTGCCAGTAGTATAGAAGCCGGAACTCAGCCCCAGCATTTT | CASSIEAGTQPQHF | NA | TRBV19 | once | TRBJ1-5
TGCGCCAGCAGCCCGGACAAACACACAGATACGCAGTATTTT | CASSPDKHTDTQYF | NA | TRBV10-1 | NA | TRBJ2-3
TGTGCCAGTAGTTCCCCCCTTCGAGGCAATGAGCAGTTCTTC | CASSSPLRGNEQFF | NA | TRBV19 | NA | TRBJ2-1
TGTGCCAGCAGTTACTCCCACGGGAGCTCCTACGAGCAGTACTTC | CASSYSHGSSYEQYF | NA | TRBV6-5 | NA | TRBJ2-7
TGTGCCAGCAGTGGGGACAGGGGTGCCGGGGAGCTGTTTTTT | CASSGDRGAGELFF | TRBD1 | TRBV2 | NA | TRBJ2-2
TGTGCCAGCAGCTTGGAACCGAGCTCCTACAATGAGCAGTTCTTC | CASSLEPSSYNEQFF | NA | TRBV5-8 | NA | TRBJ2-1
TGTGCCAGCAGCTTAGTCGGGGGACGCTCCTACAATGAGCAGTTCTTC | CASSLVGGRSYNEQFF | NA | TRBV7-2 | NA | TRBJ2-1
TGTGCCAGCAAGATCGGAGGGCTGACAGCTCAAGAGACCCAGTACTTC | CASKIGGLTAQETQYF | NA | TRBV2 | NA | TRBJ2-5
TGCGCCAGCAGCCAGGGAGAGTTGGACACCGGGGAGCTGTTTTTT | CASSQGELDTGELFF | NA | TRBV4-3 | NA | TRBJ2-2
TGTGCCAGCAGCTTGGCGCAGGGCACAGATACGCAGTATTTT | CASSLAQGTDTQYF | NA | TRBV5-4 | once | TRBJ2-3
TGTGCCAGTAGTATAGCGCGGGAGGCCGCCTACGAGCAGTACTTC | CASSIAREAAYEQYF | TRBD2 | TRBV19 | NA | TRBJ2-7
TGTGCCAGCAGCTTACAACGTAGTACGAGAGGCGAGCAGTACTTC | CASSLQRSTRGEQYF | NA | TRBV7-2 | NA | TRBJ2-7
TGTGCCAGCAGCCCCCGATGGGGCGGGAGCGAAGAGCAGTACTTC | CASSPRWGGSEEQYF | TRBD2 | TRBV7-2 | once | TRBJ2-7
TGTGCCAGCAGCTTAGGGGCAAAAAGGGACGAGCAGTACTTC | CASSLGAKRDEQYF | NA | TRBV7-9 | NA | TRBJ2-7
TGTGCCAGCAGCCCCCGACTCCTCTCTGGAAACACCATATATTTT | CASSPRLLSGNTIYF | NA | TRBV7-2 | NA | TRBJ1-3